These 22 T cell receptor beta chains originate from one sample sequenced in a study of CD8 T cells in Susac syndrome. Random hexamers primed reverse transcription of about 0.45 to 1 ug RNA. TCRdb fed the immunoSEQ multiplex PCR reads into MiXCR, producing one record per CDR3 protein. Altogether a few hundred thousand distinct CDR3 sequences are present, 65% to 90% being singletons, with the ten largest covering around 0.21%. The material sequenced was CD8+ T cells from PBMCs. The receptors shown here come from a human donor with multiple sclerosis.

J is TRBJ2-1 and V is TRBV18, with D perhaps matching TRBD1 (5 bases). Germline CDR1 KGHSH, CDR2 LQKENI. The CDR3 is 17 residues long. The V gene lost 4 bases and the J gene lost 4 bases, with 20 bases spanning the gap. The CDR3 DNA is TGTGCCAGCTCACTAAACAGCCAGGGTTCAGTATACAATGAGCAGTTCTTC. This sequence encodes CASSLNSQGSVYNEQFF.

The chain links TRBV27 to TRBJ2-4, with D uncertain. The CDR3 is made up of 12 amino acids. V was clipped by 4 bases and J by 13 bases, with 14 bases between them. Germline assignment: CDR1 MNHEY and CDR2 SMNVEV (reference sequence). The CDR3 reads CASSYLKSAQYF. The CDR3 DNA is TGTGCCAGCAGTTACTTAAAGAGCGCCCAGTACTTC.

The rearrangement uses TRBV9 and TRBJ2-1; either TRBD1 or TRBD2 may supply D (5 bases each). Germline lookup yields CDR1 SGDLS and CDR2 YYNGEE. The V end was cut by 0 bases, the J end by 6 bases, with 13 bases between. This CDR3 spans 15 amino acids. The CDR3 nucleotides are TGTGCCAGCAGCGTAGGGCAGGGAGTCCGCAATGAGCAGTTCTTC. It translates to CASSVGQGVRNEQFF.

For this clonotype: Its ends do not fully match the called genes, so a read error is possible. The V call is TRBV20-1, the J call TRBJ1-4, with 9 bases that match TRBD1. Germline CDR1 reads DFQATT; CDR2 reads SNEGSKA (reference sequence). The CDR3 spans 14 residues. The CDR3 DNA follows: TGCAGTGCATATCCGGGACAGGGTGGGGAAAAACTGTCTTTT. Encoded protein: CSAYPGQGGEKLSF.

The rearrangement links TRBV4-3 to TRBJ1-2; D is ambiguous. Germline values: CDR1 LGHNA, CDR2 YSLEER. This CDR3 is built from 15 residues. The V end lost 3 bases, the J end lost 4 bases, and 15 bases lay between the germline ends. This CDR3 reads CASSQFRSPFYGYTF. CDR3 coding DNA: TGCGCCAGCAGCCAGTTTAGGAGCCCGTTCTATGGCTACACCTTC.

On this clonotype: At one end, the junction sequence differs from germline, possibly due to a read error. J is TRBJ2-7 and V is TRBV4-3; 7 bases align to TRBD1. The CDR3 has 14 residues. Germline CDR1 reads LGHNA; CDR2 reads YSLEER. The CDR3 DNA sequence: TGCGCCGGCAGCCAAGACAGGGTTTACTACGAGCAGTACTTC. It codes for CAGSQDRVYYEQYF.

The chain recombines TRBV7-9 with TRBJ2-1, with 7 bases matching TRBD1. V dropped 2 bases and J dropped 7; count of bases not matched to a gene: 2. Germline-derived CDR1 and CDR2 are SEHNR and FQNEAQ (reference sequence). The CDR3 loop spans 13 amino acids. The CDR3 nucleotides read TGTGCCAGCAGCTTACAGGGGGAAAATGAGCAGTTCTTC. Protein sequence: CASSLQGENEQFF.

The chain uses TRBV19 and TRBJ1-1; D not certain. Germline loops: CDR1 LNHDA, CDR2 SQIVND (reference sequence). The ends were cut back, 5 bases at V and 1 base at J, with 8 bases in the middle. CDR3 size: 13 residues. The CDR3 nucleotides are TGTGCCAGTAGTTCATACGGGAACACTGAAGCTTTCTTT. Protein product: CASSSYGNTEAFF.

This chain uses TRBV28 with TRBJ2-1; D unclear. Trimming took 3 bases from V and 5 from J, leaving 14 bases between them. Per germline, CDR1 MDHEN and CDR2 SYDVKM. The CDR3 runs to 15 residues. CDR3 residues: CASSFWTTAHNEQFF. As DNA, the CDR3 is TGTGCCAGCAGTTTTTGGACCACGGCGCACAATGAGCAGTTCTTC. Variable domain in full (rest from reference TRBV28 and TRBJ2-1): DVKVTQSSRYLVKRTGEKVFLECVQDMDHENMFWYRQDPGLGLRLIYFSYDVKMKEKGDIPEGYSVSREKKERFSLILESASTNQTSMYLCASSFWTTAHNEQFFGPGTRLTVL.

The chain employs TRBV4-3 and TRBJ2-7, with 10 positions matching TRBD2. The J segment lost 3 bases and the V segment lost 1 base, leaving 3 bases of the junction unmatched. The CDR3 is 15 amino acids. CDR1 is LGHNA and CDR2 is YSLEER in the germline V gene. The CDR3 is CASSQVVAGGYEQYF. The CDR3 nucleotides read TGCGCCAGCAGCCAAGTGGTAGCGGGAGGCTACGAGCAGTACTTC.

In regard to this clonotype: At one of its ends the junction is not consistent with the germline gene, which may arise from a read error. The V and J genes are TRBV30 and TRBJ2-7; D perhaps matches TRBD2 (5 bases). The CDR3 contains 13 residues. CDR1 GTSNPN and CDR2 SVGIG come from the germline V gene (reference sequence). For the CDR3, the DNA is TGCGCCTGGACCCGGGATAGCTCCTACGAGCAGTACTTC. Amino acids: CAWTRDSSYEQYF.

V is TRBV19 and J is TRBJ2-2; 13 bases fit TRBD2. Germline CDR1 and CDR2: LNHDA and SQIVND (reference sequence). The CDR3 totals 16 residues. V shed 5 bases, J shed 4 bases, and the junction held 4 bases outside the gene matches. The CDR3 nucleotides are TGTGCCAGTAGTGAGGGACTAGCGGGAAGCACCGGGGAGCTGTTTTTT. Encoded protein: CASSEGLAGSTGELFF.

The V call is TRBV6-1, the J call TRBJ2-5; TRBD2 matches at 8 bases. The CDR3 is 17 amino acids. V lost 2 bases and J lost 5; bases outside the gene matches: 13. Germline values: CDR1 MNHNS, CDR2 SASEGT. The CDR3 spells CASSERPTGGPRETQYF. The CDR3 nucleotides are TGTGCCAGCAGTGAAAGGCCTACGGGAGGGCCTCGGGAGACCCAGTACTTC.

V is TRBV6-5 and J is TRBJ1-5; D is undetermined. The germline V gene encodes CDR1 MNHEY and CDR2 SVGAGI. The CDR3 covers 13 residues. Trimming pared 2 bases from V and 1 base from J, leaving 3 bases between. Here the CDR3 DNA reads TGTGCCAGCAGTTACCGGAGCAATCAGCCCCAGCATTTT. Protein: CASSYRSNQPQHF.

The chain carries TRBV5-1 and TRBJ2-7; TRBD2 matches 13 bases. CDR3 length: 16 residues. Germline V gene sequence: CDR1 SGHRS, CDR2 YFSETQ. Unmatched junction bases numbered 6, after V lost 4 bases and J lost 2 bases. The CDR3 sequence is CASSGAGTSGTYEQYF. The CDR3 DNA follows: TGCGCCAGCAGCGGGGCCGGGACTAGCGGGACCTACGAGCAGTACTTC.

The chain joins TRBV30 to TRBJ2-7, with D unresolved. Deletions cut 0 bases from V and 7 bases from J, with 7 bases between. CDR3 length: 11 residues. Germline lookup yields CDR1 GTSNPN and CDR2 SVGIG (reference sequence). The CDR3 spells CAWSVGWEQYF. In nucleotides, the CDR3 is TGTGCCTGGAGTGTGGGCTGGGAGCAGTACTTC.

This clonotype was found a few times. The rearrangement joins TRBV5-4 to TRBJ2-3; perhaps TRBD2 as D (6 bases). The V end was cut by 0 bases, the J end by 2 bases, with 16 bases between. Germline loops: CDR1 SGHNT, CDR2 YYREEE (reference sequence). This CDR3 is 17 amino acids long. CDR3 nucleotides: TGTGCCAGCAGCTTGGAGGGAGTGCGGGGATTCACAGATACGCAGTATTTT. Encoded protein: CASSLEGVRGFTDTQYF.

The genes are TRBV27 and TRBJ2-7; 7 nucleotides align to TRBD1. Germline V CDR1 and CDR2: MNHEY, SMNVEV (reference sequence). The V gene end was trimmed by 6 bases and the J gene end by 2 bases; junction bases not matched to a gene: 13. CDR3 length: 16 amino acids. The CDR3: CASSPTPDRLTYEQYF. The CDR3 DNA reads TGTGCCAGCAGCCCTACCCCGGACAGGCTTACCTACGAGCAGTACTTC.

This clonotype was seen only a few times. The J gene is TRBJ2-7, the V gene TRBV6-1; 9 nucleotides align to TRBD1. The germline gives CDR1 MNHNS, CDR2 SASEGT. The CDR3 contains 14 residues. V trimming: 6 bases; J trimming: 2 bases; junction bases outside the gene matches: 5. The CDR3 nucleotides read TGTGCCAGCAGCCCGGACAGGGGTGCCTACGAGCAGTACTTC. The encoded protein is CASSPDRGAYEQYF.

V and J are TRBV15 and TRBJ2-7; D is possibly TRBD2 (6 bases). CDR1 LNHNV and CDR2 YYDKDF come from the germline V gene (reference sequence). CDR3 size: 13 residues. Trimming cost V 8 bases and J 4 bases, with 15 bases left between them. CDR3 DNA: TGTGCCACCCGATCCGGGGGAAGGTACGAGCAGTACTTC. It yields the protein CATRSGGRYEQYF.

The chain uses TRBV7-4 and TRBJ2-6, with 9 bases matching TRBD1. This CDR3 comprises 19 residues. V was pared by 6 bases and J by 0 bases, with 12 bases of the junction left unmatched. Germline CDR1 is SGHVT and CDR2 is SQSDAQ. CDR3 bases: TGTGCCAGCAGTTATTTTGGGGACAGGGCCTTCTCTGGGGCCAACGTCCTGACTTTC. Translated: CASSYFGDRAFSGANVLTF.

This chain connects TRBV28 to TRBJ2-7; 9 bases match TRBD1. Germline V gene sequence: CDR1 MDHEN, CDR2 SYDVKM. The V segment lost 10 bases and the J segment 1 base; nucleotides outside the gene matches: 5. This CDR3 is 13 amino acids long. The CDR3 spells CATRDRESYEQYF. CDR3 bases: TGTGCCACCCGGGACAGGGAATCCTACGAGCAGTACTTC.